A single sample is the source of the 15 T cell receptor beta chains below, sequenced in a study of cytomegalovirus exposure and HLA in healthy donors (dated by TCRdb to 2017 to 2019). The method was the immunoSEQ multiplex PCR assay. A mixture of 60 forward primers for TCR Vbeta segments and 13 reverse primers for TCR Jbeta segments was used in the multiplex PCR. As stored in TCRdb, this immuneACCESS dataset retains in-frame rearrangements with V and J assigned. A fraction of the clones does not appear; measured against another copy, unresolved V genes explain less than half of the discrepancy, and the remainder lacks a known reason. The sample table records over 150,000 clones; around 85% of these occur just once. Of the sample, about 4.5% falls within the top ten clones. Material for sequencing was PBMCs. These receptors all come from a man aged 40-49 years in good health and CMV-seronegative.

This clone was seen many times. The chain is built from TRBV9 and TRBJ1-4; D not certain. Trimming stripped 7 bases from V and 3 bases from J, with 7 bases between. Germline-derived CDR1 and CDR2 are SGDLS and YYNGEE. The CDR3 covers 12 residues. This chain's CDR3 is CASAVANEKLFF. Written as DNA, the CDR3 is TGTGCCAGCGCGGTGGCTAATGAAAAACTGTTTTTT.

In the case of this clone: The sample holds other DNA sequences that translate to the same CDR3. V usage is TRBV5-1 and J usage is TRBJ2-3; 7 nucleotides align to TRBD2. V gave up 2 bases and J gave up 0 bases; unmatched junction bases: 0. The germline V gene has CDR1 SGHRS and CDR2 YFSETQ. The CDR3 is 14 residues long. The CDR3 loop is CASSFGGSTDTQYF. The DNA of the CDR3 is TGCGCCAGCAGCTTCGGGGGGAGCACAGATACGCAGTATTTT.

The CDR3 protein is CASRPGTVNYGYTF. The CDR3 nucleotides read TGTGCCAGCAGACCCGGGACAGTTAACTATGGCTACACCTTC. This chain joins TRBV6-1 and TRBJ1-2; TRBD1 matches at 7 bases. Losses at the gene ends were 6 bases for V and 1 base for J; bases not matched to a gene: 5. This CDR3 has 14 amino acids. The germline V gene encodes CDR1 MNHNS and CDR2 SASEGT.

This chain joins TRBV5-1 and TRBJ2-5, with a possible D match to TRBD1 (5 bases). CDR3 length: 14 residues. With 5 bases removed from V and 0 bases from J, the gap between germline ends came to 11 bases. Germline V lookup: CDR1 SGHRS, CDR2 YFSETQ. In nucleotides, the CDR3 is TGCGCCAGCAGGCCGTCAGGGAACCAAGAGACCCAGTACTTC. Protein product: CASRPSGNQETQYF.

V gene TRBV7-2 combines with J gene TRBJ1-2; 7 bases line up with TRBD1. The CDR3 extends over 13 amino acids. CDR1 and CDR2 from the germline V gene are SGHTA and FQGNSA. The V and J ends lost 3 bases and 8 bases, in that order; junction bases with no gene match: 6. The CDR3 loop reads CASSLSQGGGYTF. CDR3 in DNA: TGTGCCAGCAGCTTGTCCCAGGGGGGCGGCTACACCTTC.

In its sample, this clone was seen a few times. The CDR3 is CASSLRLANTDTQYF. The CDR3 bases are TGTGCCAGCAGCCTTCGACTAGCCAACACAGATACGCAGTATTTT. This chain uses TRBV7-2 with TRBJ2-3, with 7 bases lining up with TRBD2. The CDR3 is 15 residues long. Germline V gene lookup returns CDR1 SGHTA and CDR2 FQGNSA. Trimming took 5 bases from V and 2 from J; bases not matched to a gene: 7.

J is TRBJ1-4 and V is TRBV7-9; D is perhaps TRBD1 (6 bases). CDR3 size: 15 residues. Germline-derived CDR1 and CDR2 are SEHNR and FQNEAQ (reference sequence). Deletions cut 4 bases from V and 8 bases from J, with 17 bases between. The CDR3, as DNA: TGTGCCAGCAGCTCCAGCCAGGGGATAGGGGAAAAACTGTTTTTT. Translation gives CASSSSQGIGEKLFF.

This chain uses TRBV9 with TRBJ2-7; D possibly corresponds to TRBD2 (5 bases). The CDR3 runs 14 residues. Germline V lookup: CDR1 SGDLS, CDR2 YYNGEE. With 4 bases removed from V and 6 bases from J, the gap between germline ends came to 17 bases. Here the CDR3 reads CASSIEGTDPEQYF. CDR3 bases: TGTGCCAGCAGCATTGAGGGTACGGACCCCGAGCAGTACTTC. The whole variable domain, remainder taken from reference TRBV9 and TRBJ2-7, is DSGVTQTPKHLITATGQRVTLRCSPRSGDLSVYWYQQSLDQGLQFLIQYYNGEERAKGNILERFSAQQFPDLHSELNLSSLELGDSALYFCASSIEGTDPEQYFGPGTRLTVT.

The chain couples TRBV12-5 to TRBJ2-5; TRBD1 matches 10 bases. Judging by the DNA end, TRBJ2-7 fits better; the J call may be wrong. CDR1 LGHNT and CDR2 FRNRAP come from the germline V gene. The CDR3 extends over 15 amino acids. The CDR3: CASGRPGQGRNEQYF. CDR3 DNA: TGTGCTAGTGGCCGCCCGGGACAGGGGCGGAACGAGCAGTACTTC.

The chain is built from TRBV7-8 and TRBJ2-7; no clear D gene. The CDR3 covers 13 residues. Germline lookup yields CDR1 SGHVS and CDR2 FQNEAQ. V gave up 1 base and J gave up 3 bases, with 7 bases separating them. CDR3 in amino acids: CASSLGQDYEQYF. CDR3 nucleotide sequence: TGTGCCAGCAGCTTAGGTCAGGACTACGAGCAGTACTTC.

This chain joins TRBV14 and TRBJ1-6, with D perhaps matching TRBD1 (6 bases). The V end lost 4 bases, the J end lost 6 bases, and 13 bases lay between the germline ends. The CDR3 is 15 residues long. CDR1 and CDR2 from the germline V gene are SGHDN and FVKESK. The CDR3 is CASSRMTGFNSPLHF. The CDR3 DNA sequence: TGTGCCAGCAGCCGCATGACAGGTTTTAATTCACCCCTCCACTTT.

In this sample, this clone turned up a few times. This chain uses TRBV25-1 with TRBJ2-7, with 7 nucleotides matching TRBD1. Unmatched junction bases numbered 13, after V lost 4 bases and J lost 4 bases. Germline V gene data show CDR1 as MGHDK and CDR2 as SYGVNS. The CDR3 has 16 residues. The CDR3 coding sequence is TGTGCCAGCAGTGGGGGCTTTGACAGGGCCAATTACGAGCAGTACTTC. It yields the protein CASSGGFDRANYEQYF.

V is TRBV15 and J is TRBJ2-5, with 10 bases aligning to TRBD2. With V trimmed by 2 bases and J by 2 bases, 5 bases remained unmatched. This CDR3 spans 16 amino acids. The germline V gene encodes CDR1 LNHNV and CDR2 YYDKDF (reference sequence). CDR3: CATSRIPSGGQETQYF. The CDR3 DNA is TGTGCCACCAGCAGAATCCCTAGCGGGGGTCAAGAGACCCAGTACTTC. The whole variable domain, filled in from reference TRBV15 and TRBJ2-5, reads DAMVIQNPRYQVTQFGKPVTLSCSQTLNHNVMYWYQQKSSQAPKLLFHYYDKDFNNEADTPDNFQSRRPNTSFCFLDIRSPGLGDTAMYLCATSRIPSGGQETQYFGPGTRLLVL.

V is TRBV15 and J is TRBJ2-5; a weak D match, TRBD2 (7 bases). With the DNA end fitting TRBJ2-7 better, the J assignment may be wrong. CDR3 length equals 14 residues. The germline V gene has CDR1 LNHNV and CDR2 YYDKDF (reference sequence). The CDR3 sequence is CATSARRGGLEQYF. CDR3 DNA sequence: TGTGCCACCAGCGCCCGGAGGGGGGGACTCGAGCAGTACTTC.

V gene TRBV10-2 combines with J gene TRBJ2-1; no definite D call. This CDR3 has 13 residues. V lost 5 bases to trimming and J lost 6 bases, with 11 bases between them. CDR1 is WSHSY, CDR2 SAAADI, per germline. The CDR3 sequence is CASSPPPPNEQFF. The CDR3 DNA sequence: TGCGCCAGCAGTCCCCCTCCCCCCAATGAGCAGTTCTTC.